The 10 T cell receptor beta chains presented below share a single source sample, sequenced in a study of blood T cell repertoires in COVID-19. Clones were read by immunoSEQ multiplex PCR, and TCRdb kept only the in-frame ones, dropping some. The sample shows about 290,000 clones, 86% of them seen only once. Sequences were obtained from peripheral blood. These receptors originate from a woman in her thirties with active or convalescent COVID-19.

The V and J genes are TRBV19 and TRBJ2-2, with 12 bases fitting TRBD2. Germline assignment: CDR1 LNHDA and CDR2 SQIVND (reference sequence). The CDR3 sequence is 15 residues long. The V and J ends lost 6 bases and 4 bases, in that order; junction bases with no gene match: 3. This CDR3 reads CASSGLAGFTGELFF. DNA of the CDR3: TGTGCCAGTAGCGGACTAGCGGGGTTCACCGGGGAGCTGTTTTTT.

The chain couples TRBV14 to TRBJ2-7, with D maybe TRBD2 (5 bases). Germline CDR1 SGHDN, CDR2 FVKESK. The ends were cut back, 5 bases at V and 4 bases at J, with 12 bases in the middle. There are 13 residues in the CDR3. The CDR3 is CASSSGISYEQYF. The CDR3, as DNA: TGTGCCAGCAGCTCCGGGATCTCATACGAGCAGTACTTC.

The V call is TRBV5-1, the J call TRBJ2-2; 8 bases are shared with TRBD1. With V trimmed by 3 bases and J by 7 bases, 2 bases remained unmatched. Germline CDR1 is SGHRS and CDR2 is YFSETQ. The CDR3 loop spans 13 amino acids. CDR3 DNA: TGCGCCAGCAGCTACAGGGGGAGCGGGGAGCTGTTTTTT. Amino acids: CASSYRGSGELFF.

This chain uses TRBV5-8 with TRBJ2-3; D may be TRBD1 (6 bases). The CDR3 is 14 residues long. The V gene lost 1 base and the J gene lost 1 base, with 7 bases spanning the gap. Looked up from germline, CDR1 is SGHTS and CDR2 is YDEGEE. Here the CDR3 reads CASSLSGGTDTQYF. In nucleotides, the CDR3 is TGTGCCAGCAGCTTGTCAGGGGGCACAGATACGCAGTATTTT.

This chain uses TRBV4-3 with TRBJ1-2; D uncertain. The CDR3 spans 14 residues. V was cut by 4 bases and J by 7 bases, with 16 bases left in between. The germline CDR1 and CDR2 sequences are LGHNA and YSLEER. CDR3 region: CASSPTTGYGGYTF. The CDR3 nucleotides are TGCGCCAGCAGCCCGACCACGGGATATGGTGGCTACACCTTC.

The rearrangement links TRBV15 to TRBJ1-6; D call uncertain. The CDR3 runs to 13 residues. Germline CDR1 is LNHNV and CDR2 is YYDKDF (reference sequence). Trimming removed 5 bases at V and 9 bases at J, with 11 bases between. The CDR3 coding sequence is TGTGCCACCAGCCAAGTCGAAGCTTCACCCCTCCACTTT. Its protein product is CATSQVEASPLHF.

The chain joins TRBV19 to TRBJ2-6; 8 nucleotides align to TRBD1. With V trimmed by 6 bases and J by 4 bases, 5 bases remained unmatched. This CDR3 is built from 15 residues. Per germline, CDR1 LNHDA and CDR2 SQIVND (reference sequence). The CDR3 protein is CASSGQGMGANVLTF. DNA of the CDR3: TGTGCCAGTAGCGGACAGGGTATGGGGGCCAACGTCCTGACTTTC.

The V call is TRBV30, the J call TRBJ1-1; D unresolved. Germline CDR1 GTSNPN, CDR2 SVGIG (reference sequence). The CDR3 contains 12 residues. V was clipped by 2 bases and J by 10 bases, with 14 bases between them. CDR3 in amino acids: CAWSSVSGLAFF. DNA for the CDR3: TGTGCCTGGAGTTCAGTATCGGGTCTAGCTTTCTTT.

The chain recombines TRBV5-8 with TRBJ1-2; the D gene is possibly TRBD1 (5 bases). The CDR3 extends over 15 amino acids. The germline V gene encodes CDR1 SGHTS and CDR2 YDEGEE. V lost 4 bases to trimming and J lost 5 bases, with 18 bases between them. The CDR3 is CASSLPSQGWYGYTF. The CDR3 bases are TGTGCCAGCAGCCTCCCCTCGCAGGGATGGTATGGCTACACCTTC.

The chain is built from TRBV10-3 and TRBJ1-2, with 9 bases lining up with TRBD1. CDR1 is ENHRY, CDR2 SYGVKD, per germline. V was pared by 4 bases and J by 10 bases, with 4 bases of the junction left unmatched. The CDR3 is made up of 12 amino acids. The CDR3 region has the DNA TGTGCCATCAGTGGGACAGGGGATGACTACACCTTC. It is translated as CAISGTGDDYTF.